This TCR beta chain was documented in a study of CD8 T cells in ankylosing spondylitis. Study results and limitations: For ankylosing spondylitis blood, a TCR beta motif of about eight highly homologous variants appeared characteristic. Disease-linked clones reportedly concentrated significantly in matched ankylosing spondylitis synovial fluid.

Remarks on this clonotype: Its antigen is not identified. A much larger clone lies a single base off, so this may be a read error.

The CDR3 contains 15 residues. The germline V gene has CDR1 KGHDR and CDR2 SFDVKD. Via MiXCR, TCRdb re-called the 5' RACE reads, giving one row per CDR3 protein. This table has some 270,000 distinct CDR3 sequences, about 20% appearing once. Sequencing was carried out using blood, either unsorted or a sorted T cell fraction (not recorded which). This sequence was found in a male donor with ankylosing spondylitis or in good health (not recorded which). This chain links TRBV24-1 with TRBJ2-3; D is unresolved. As DNA, the CDR3 is TGTGCCCCCAGTGATTCGCTACGGGCCCAGTTGAGGCAGTATTTT. Translating it yields CAPSDSLRAQLRQYF.